This T cell receptor beta chain was profiled in a study of cytomegalovirus exposure and HLA in healthy donors. Study-wide findings and caveats: In a later analysis, around 18,000 TCR beta sequences were associated with HLA alleles at 0.05 false discovery rate. In a later analysis, the majority of CMV-associated beta chains seemingly showed HLA restriction. Owing to their indistinguishability, certain V segments, notably TRBV6-2 and TRBV6-3, were excluded. In a later analysis, TCR beta V- and J-gene trimming showed a link to a missense DCLRE1C variant.

The PCR made use of 60 Vbeta and 13 Jbeta primers. Generated by immunoSEQ multiplex PCR, the TCRdb table keeps only in-frame clones and is missing some. The table lists around 190,000 clones, about 9.4% of them singletons, with 1% to 1.5% in the top ten. Concerning this clone: Antigen unknown.

Trimming removed 7 bases from V and 3 bases from J; junction bases left unmatched: 9. This CDR3 is built from 14 residues. In germline, CDR1 is SNHLY, CDR2 FYNNEI. J is TRBJ2-7 and V is TRBV2, with 7 nucleotides matching TRBD1. The specimen was PBMCs. This clonotype was sampled from a woman aged 30 to 39 in good health and CMV-seropositive. The CDR3 sequence: CASKKEGADYEQYF. In nucleotides, the CDR3 is TGTGCCAGCAAAAAAGAGGGGGCCGACTACGAGCAGTACTTC. Full variable domain (rest looked up from reference TRBV2 and TRBJ2-7): EPEVTQTPSHQVTQMGQEVILRCVPISNHLYFYWYRQILGQKVEFLVSFYNNEISEKSEIFDDQFSVERPDGSNFTLKIRSTKLEDSAMYFCASKKEGADYEQYFGPGTRLTVT.